Reported below is one T cell receptor beta chain. Antigen unknown. The V end lost 5 bases, the J end lost 4 bases, and 16 bases lay between the germline ends. The germline CDR1 and CDR2 sequences are SGHTA and FQGNSA. There are 15 residues in the CDR3. With a J-beta primer mix and a sample-barcoded 5' primer, a second PCR ran roughly 7 to 11 cycles. TCRdb re-called the 5' RACE reads with MiXCR, one entry per CDR3 protein. The table includes over a million distinct CDR3 sequences, roughly 60% detected once. The data stem from a study of blood T cells in healthy people across ages. Those donating, healthy Caucasian individuals from Russia, were aged 6 to 90. Isolating PBMCs gave at least 6 million of these cells per sample. Study-level points and caveats: Donor CMV status was unknown, possibly confounding expanded clonotype changes.

The specimen was blood. This chain connects TRBV7-2 to TRBJ2-3; D call uncertain. The TCR comes from a man younger than 35 in good health. CDR3 nucleotides: TGTGCCAGCAGCCCCGATGGGTTGTTCGCAGATACGCAGTATTTT. It is translated as CASSPDGLFADTQYF.